This record concerns one T cell receptor (beta chain) sequence. What it binds is unknown. This entry is derived from a study of T cells after posttransplantation cyclophosphamide. Study outcomes and limitations: Skin or GI-infiltrating T cells shared few TRB sequences with blood. TRB clonality was highly associated with recipient CMV seropositivity and reactivation.

Clones were sequenced by immunoSEQ multiplex PCR, and TCRdb holds only the in-frame ones, with some missing. The sample shows about 22,000 clones, around 73% of them seen only once. Trimming cost V 1 base and J 7 bases, with 11 bases left between them. The germline CDR1 and CDR2 sequences are LGHNA and YNFKEQ. The CDR3 sequence is 14 residues long. Input material: memory CD4+ T cells sorted from PBMCs. The chain employs TRBV4-2 and TRBJ1-5, with D perhaps TRBD1 (5 bases). This TCR was recovered from a woman aged 60-70 years in good health, CMV-negative, and a related stem cell transplant donor. The CDR3 DNA follows: TGTGCCAGCAGCCAAGTGGGGGGGAAGCAGCCCCAGCATTTT. This encodes CASSQVGGKQPQHF.